This TCR beta chain emerged from a study of T-cell memory formation after mild COVID-19. This clonotype was counted between two and nine times. TCRdb analysed the 5' RACE reads with MiXCR anew, one entry per CDR3 protein. The sample lists 300,000 to 400,000 distinct CDR3 sequences, about 15% occurring once. The V gene lost 0 bases and the J gene lost 5 bases, with 7 bases spanning the gap. CDR1 is LNHNV and CDR2 is YYDKDF in the germline V gene (reference sequence). The CDR3 has 14 residues. The V gene is TRBV15, the J gene TRBJ1-4, with no clear D. The material sequenced was PBMCs or a T cell subset sorted from them (not recorded which). The source of this sequence is a young man who had mild COVID-19 (a few samples of this study predate the infection). Cell type and time point are not known. The CDR3 sequence is CATSRDRSNEKLFF. In DNA, the CDR3 is TGTGCCACCAGCAGAGACAGGAGCAATGAAAAACTGTTTTTT.